Listed here are 3 T cell receptor beta chains from one sample, sequenced in a study of blood T cells in healthy people across ages. Primers used in a second PCR of roughly 6 to 11 cycles were a sample-barcoded 5' primer and a J-beta primer mix. TCRdb re-derived calls from the 5' RACE reads in MiXCR, one entry per CDR3 protein. The table shows 1,800,000 or so distinct CDR3 sequences, with roughly two fifths occurring only once. The sequencing input was blood. The receptors were sampled from a human donor in good health.

The rearrangement uses TRBV12-3 or TRBV12-4 and TRBJ2-7, with TRBD2 matching 8 bases. CDR3 length equals 14 residues. Trimming took 6 bases from V and 3 from J; bases not matched to a gene: 7. CDR3 coding DNA: TGTGCCAGCAGGGCGGGGGGATTAAGCTACGAGCAGTACTTC. The encoded protein is CASRAGGLSYEQYF.

This clonotype has a handful of counts. The chain couples TRBV5-1 to TRBJ2-4; D is undetermined. The closer fit of TRBJ2-7 to the DNA end suggests the J call may be wrong. The CDR3 consists of 15 residues. CDR1 SGHRS and CDR2 YFSETQ come from the germline V gene. The CDR3 spells CASSLVPQRLDEQYF. CDR3 in DNA: TGCGCCAGCAGCTTGGTCCCCCAGCGCTTGGACGAGCAGTACTTC.

This clonotype occurred a few times. The rearrangement uses TRBV7-2 and TRBJ1-2, with a tentative D call TRBD1 (5 bases). The CDR3 totals 15 residues. V lost 9 bases to trimming and J lost 5 bases, with 22 bases between them. Germline V gene data show CDR1 as SGHTA and CDR2 as FQGNSA. The CDR3 loop is CASCYHRTLLYGYTF. CDR3 nucleotides: TGTGCCAGTTGTTACCACAGGACGCTATTGTATGGCTACACCTTC.